This TCR beta chain was identified during a study of shared clonotypes between healthy human individuals. This clone is a singleton in its sample. A read error is likely here: a far larger clone is one base away. Trimming left V 2 bases short and J 9 bases short, with 9 bases between. The CDR3 has 11 amino acids. TCRdb keeps only in-frame clones here, not all; method: immunoSEQ multiplex PCR. The data contain around 500,000 clones, 81% of them singletons. The source is a woman between 35 and 50 years old in good health. Some clones in this sample may be carry-over from other donors' samples. This chain connects TRBV5-3 to TRBJ2-7; D remains ambiguous. TRBV5-3 is an open reading frame, and its role is uncertain. The specimen sequenced was PBMCs. CDR3 protein: CARSFRNGQYF. CDR3 DNA sequence: TGTGCCAGAAGCTTTAGAAACGGGCAGTACTTC.